Reported below is one T cell receptor (beta chain). These data belong to a study of blood T cell repertoires in COVID-19. Study-wide context: Italy, Spain and the United States were the sources of the convalescent and acute COVID-19 samples. T cells, B-cell-depleted T cells, or PBMCs provided the cDNA or gDNA that served as material.

Germline values: CDR1 SGHVS, CDR2 FNYEAQ. V dropped 5 bases and J dropped 0 bases, with 14 bases sitting between them. The length of the CDR3 is 16 residues. Authors' data handling: By means of reference gene primer amplification, nucleated cell counts were estimated. Data came from immunoSEQ multiplex PCR; TCRdb stores just in-frame clones and leaves some out. From that table come the V and J calls and clone size; the DNA was used to work out D and trimming. The table includes approximately 69,000 clones, 88% detected once. The TCR was taken from a man aged 50 or older with acute or convalescent COVID-19. The V call is TRBV7-6, the J call TRBJ1-3, with D possibly being TRBD1 (5 bases). The specimen was peripheral blood. For the CDR3, the DNA is TGTGCCAGCAGCCCCACCCGACAGAACTCTGGAAACACCATATATTTT. It translates to CASSPTRQNSGNTIYF.